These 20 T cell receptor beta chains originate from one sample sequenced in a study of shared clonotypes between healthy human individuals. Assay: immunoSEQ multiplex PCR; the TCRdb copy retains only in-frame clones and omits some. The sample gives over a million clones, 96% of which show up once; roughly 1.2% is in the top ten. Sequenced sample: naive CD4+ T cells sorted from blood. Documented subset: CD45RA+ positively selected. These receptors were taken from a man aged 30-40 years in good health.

The CDR3 DNA follows: TGTGCCAGCCGCATGACCCAGGGGGCCACTGAAGCTTTCTTT. This sequence encodes CASRMTQGATEAFF. The J gene is TRBJ1-1, the V gene TRBV2, with 8 nucleotides matching TRBD1. The germline V gene encodes CDR1 SNHLY and CDR2 FYNNEI. This CDR3 region has 14 residues. V shed 8 bases, J shed 4 bases, and the junction held 9 bases outside the gene matches.

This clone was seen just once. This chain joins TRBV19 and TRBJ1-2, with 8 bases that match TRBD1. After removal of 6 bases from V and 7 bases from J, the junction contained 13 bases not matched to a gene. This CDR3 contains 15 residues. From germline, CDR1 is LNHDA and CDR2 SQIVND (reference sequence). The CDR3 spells CASREIDAGGGGYTF. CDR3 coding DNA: TGTGCCAGTAGGGAAATCGACGCAGGGGGCGGTGGCTACACCTTC. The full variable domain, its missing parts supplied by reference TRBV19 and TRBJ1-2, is DGGITQSPKYLFRKEGQNVTLSCEQNLNHDAMYWYRQDPGQGLRLIYYSQIVNDFQKGDIAEGYSVSREKKESFPLTVTSAQKNPTAFYLCASREIDAGGGGYTFGSGTRLTVV.

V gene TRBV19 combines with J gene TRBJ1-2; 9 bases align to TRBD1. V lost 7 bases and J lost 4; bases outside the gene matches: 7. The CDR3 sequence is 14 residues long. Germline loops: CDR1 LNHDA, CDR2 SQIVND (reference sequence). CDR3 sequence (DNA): TGTGCCAGTACCTTTCCGGGACAGGGCTATGGCTACACCTTC. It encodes CASTFPGQGYGYTF.

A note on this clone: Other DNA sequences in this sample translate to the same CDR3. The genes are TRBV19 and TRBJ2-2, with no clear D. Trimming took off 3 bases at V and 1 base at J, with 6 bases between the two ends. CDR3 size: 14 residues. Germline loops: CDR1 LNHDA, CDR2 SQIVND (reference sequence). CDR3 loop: CASSIRRNTGELFF. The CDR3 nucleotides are TGTGCCAGTAGTATCCGACGGAACACCGGGGAGCTGTTTTTT.

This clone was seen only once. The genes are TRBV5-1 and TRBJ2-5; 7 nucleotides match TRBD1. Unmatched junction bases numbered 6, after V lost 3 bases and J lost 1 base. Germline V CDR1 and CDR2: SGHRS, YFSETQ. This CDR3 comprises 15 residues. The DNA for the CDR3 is TGCGCCAGCAGCTATGGGGCAGGGGGCCAAGAGACCCAGTACTTC. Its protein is CASSYGAGGQETQYF. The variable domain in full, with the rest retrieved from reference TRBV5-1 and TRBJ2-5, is KAGVTQTPRYLIKTRGQQVTLSCSPISGHRSVSWYQQTPGQGLQFLFEYFSETQRNKGNFPGRFSGRQFSNSRSEMNVSTLELGDSALYLCASSYGAGGQETQYFGPGTRLLVL.

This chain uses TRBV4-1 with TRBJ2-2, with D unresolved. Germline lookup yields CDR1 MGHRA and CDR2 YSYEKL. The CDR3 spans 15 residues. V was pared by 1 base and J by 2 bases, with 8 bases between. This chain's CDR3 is CASSQAQTNTGELFF. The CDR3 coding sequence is TGCGCCAGCAGCCAAGCACAGACCAACACCGGGGAGCTGTTTTTT.

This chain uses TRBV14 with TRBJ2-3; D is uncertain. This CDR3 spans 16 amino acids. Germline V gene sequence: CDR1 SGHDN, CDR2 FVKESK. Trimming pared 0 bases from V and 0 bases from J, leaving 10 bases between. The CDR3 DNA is TGTGCCAGCAGCCAAGATCTGGGCCTGAGCACAGATACGCAGTATTTT. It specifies CASSQDLGLSTDTQYF.

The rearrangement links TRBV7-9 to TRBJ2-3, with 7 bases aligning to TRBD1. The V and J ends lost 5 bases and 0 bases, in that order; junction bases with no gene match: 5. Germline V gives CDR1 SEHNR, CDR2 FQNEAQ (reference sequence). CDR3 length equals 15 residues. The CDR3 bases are TGTGCCAGCAGCCCCCGGGACAGCAGCACAGATACGCAGTATTTT. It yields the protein CASSPRDSSTDTQYF.

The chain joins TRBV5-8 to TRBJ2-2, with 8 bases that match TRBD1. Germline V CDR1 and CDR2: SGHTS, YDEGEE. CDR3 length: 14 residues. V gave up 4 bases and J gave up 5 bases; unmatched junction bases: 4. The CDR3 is CASSRGQATGELFF. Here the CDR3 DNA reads TGTGCCAGCAGCCGGGGACAGGCAACCGGGGAGCTGTTTTTT.

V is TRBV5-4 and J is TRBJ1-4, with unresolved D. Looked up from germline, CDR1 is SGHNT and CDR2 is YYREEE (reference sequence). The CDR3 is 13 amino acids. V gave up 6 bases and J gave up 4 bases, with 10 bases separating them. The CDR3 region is CASTRAGNEKLFF. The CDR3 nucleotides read TGTGCCAGCACAAGAGCGGGTAATGAAAAACTGTTTTTT.

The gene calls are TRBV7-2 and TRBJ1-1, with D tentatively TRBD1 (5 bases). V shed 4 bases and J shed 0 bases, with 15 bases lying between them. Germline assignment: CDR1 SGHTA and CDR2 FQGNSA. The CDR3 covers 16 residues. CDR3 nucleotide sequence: TGTGCCAGCAGCTCCTTCGGGGGGGTCATGAACACTGAAGCTTTCTTT. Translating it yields CASSSFGGVMNTEAFF.

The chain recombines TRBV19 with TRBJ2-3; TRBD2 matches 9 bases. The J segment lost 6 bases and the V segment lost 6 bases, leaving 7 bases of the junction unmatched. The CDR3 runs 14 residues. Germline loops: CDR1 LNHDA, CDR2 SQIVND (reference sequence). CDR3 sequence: CASSLSGSPDTQYF. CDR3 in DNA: TGTGCCAGTAGCCTTAGCGGGAGCCCGGATACGCAGTATTTT.

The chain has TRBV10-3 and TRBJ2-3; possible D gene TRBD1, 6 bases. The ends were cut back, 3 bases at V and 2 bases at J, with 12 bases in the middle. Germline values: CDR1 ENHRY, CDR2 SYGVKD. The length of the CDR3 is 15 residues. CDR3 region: CAISDRDTVTDTQYF. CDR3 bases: TGTGCCATCAGTGACCGGGACACAGTCACAGATACGCAGTATTTT.

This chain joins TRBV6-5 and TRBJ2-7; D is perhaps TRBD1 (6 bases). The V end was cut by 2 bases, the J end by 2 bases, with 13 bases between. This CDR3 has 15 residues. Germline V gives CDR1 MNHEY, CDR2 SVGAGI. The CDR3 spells CASSYPGDTTYEQYF. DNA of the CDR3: TGTGCCAGCAGTTACCCTGGGGACACCACCTACGAGCAGTACTTC.

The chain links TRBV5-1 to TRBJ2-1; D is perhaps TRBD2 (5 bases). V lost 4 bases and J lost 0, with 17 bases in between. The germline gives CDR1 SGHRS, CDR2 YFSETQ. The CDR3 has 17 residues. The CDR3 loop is CASSPSSGSSSYNEQFF. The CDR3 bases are TGCGCCAGCAGCCCCTCCAGCGGAAGTAGCTCCTACAATGAGCAGTTCTTC. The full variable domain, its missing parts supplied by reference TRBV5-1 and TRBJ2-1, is KAGVTQTPRYLIKTRGQQVTLSCSPISGHRSVSWYQQTPGQGLQFLFEYFSETQRNKGNFPGRFSGRQFSNSRSEMNVSTLELGDSALYLCASSPSSGSSSYNEQFFGPGTRLTVL.

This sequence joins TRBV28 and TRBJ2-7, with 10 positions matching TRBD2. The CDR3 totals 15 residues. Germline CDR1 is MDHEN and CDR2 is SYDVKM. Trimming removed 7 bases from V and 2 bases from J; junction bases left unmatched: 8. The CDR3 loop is CASTLAGAPPYEQYF. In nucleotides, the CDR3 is TGTGCCAGCACCCTAGCGGGAGCCCCCCCCTACGAGCAGTACTTC.

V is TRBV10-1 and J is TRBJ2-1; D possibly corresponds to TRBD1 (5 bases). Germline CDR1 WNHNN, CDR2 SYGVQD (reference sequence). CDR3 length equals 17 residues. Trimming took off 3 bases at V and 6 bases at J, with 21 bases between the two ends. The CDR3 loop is CASSEGGRGRIGNEQFF. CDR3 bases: TGCGCCAGCAGTGAAGGTGGTAGGGGTCGAATAGGCAATGAGCAGTTCTTC.

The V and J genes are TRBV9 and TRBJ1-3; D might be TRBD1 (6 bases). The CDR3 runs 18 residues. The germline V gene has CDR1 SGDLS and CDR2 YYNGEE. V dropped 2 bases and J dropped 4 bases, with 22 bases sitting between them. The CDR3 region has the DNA TGTGCCAGCAGCGTGTCCTCCCAGGGGAAGGAGGCCGGAAACACCATATATTTT. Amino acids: CASSVSSQGKEAGNTIYF.

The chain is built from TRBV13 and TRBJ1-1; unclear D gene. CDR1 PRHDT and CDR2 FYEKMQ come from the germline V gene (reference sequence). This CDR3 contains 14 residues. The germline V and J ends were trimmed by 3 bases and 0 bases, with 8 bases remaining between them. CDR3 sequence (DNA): TGTGCCAGCAGCTTTCCCGGGGTGAACACTGAAGCTTTCTTT. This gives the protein CASSFPGVNTEAFF.

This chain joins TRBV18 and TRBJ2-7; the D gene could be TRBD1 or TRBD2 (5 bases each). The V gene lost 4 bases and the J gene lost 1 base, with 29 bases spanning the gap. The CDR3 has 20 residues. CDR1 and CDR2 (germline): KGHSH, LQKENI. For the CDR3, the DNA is TGTGCCAGCTCACATCGTTTGCCCGAAATTGGGACCAGCAAGTCCTACGAGCAGTACTTC. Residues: CASSHRLPEIGTSKSYEQYF.